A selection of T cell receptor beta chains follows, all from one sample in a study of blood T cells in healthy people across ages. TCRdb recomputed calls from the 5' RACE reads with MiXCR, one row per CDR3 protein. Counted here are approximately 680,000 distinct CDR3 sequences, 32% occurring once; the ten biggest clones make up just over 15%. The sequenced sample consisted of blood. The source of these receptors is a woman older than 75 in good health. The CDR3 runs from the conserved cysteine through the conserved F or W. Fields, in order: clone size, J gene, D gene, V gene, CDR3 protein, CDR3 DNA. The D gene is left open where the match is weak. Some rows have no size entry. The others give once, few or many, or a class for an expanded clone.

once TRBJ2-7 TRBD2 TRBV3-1 CASSPLAGYSSEQYF TGTGCCAGCAGCCCACTAGCGGGGTACTCCTCCGAGCAGTACTTC
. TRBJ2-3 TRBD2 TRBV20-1 CSARALAGGHTDTQYF TGCAGTGCTAGAGCGCTAGCGGGAGGCCACACAGATACGCAGTATTTT
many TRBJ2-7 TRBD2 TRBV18 CASSSTSTSSYEQYF TGTGCCAGCTCATCGACTAGCACAAGCTCCTACGAGCAGTACTTC
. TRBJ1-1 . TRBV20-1 CSARDLAVASTEAFF TGCAGTGCTAGAGATTTGGCAGTCGCGAGCACTGAAGCTTTCTTT
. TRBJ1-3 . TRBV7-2 CASSLVAASGNTIYF TGTGCCAGCAGCTTAGTGGCAGCCTCTGGAAACACCATATATTTT
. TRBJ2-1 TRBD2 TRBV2 CASRLGLAGSSEQFF TGTGCCAGCAGGCTCGGACTAGCGGGCTCGAGTGAGCAGTTCTTC
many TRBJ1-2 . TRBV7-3 CASSLGRQAFGYTF TGTGCCAGCAGCTTAGGCAGACAGGCTTTCGGCTACACCTTC
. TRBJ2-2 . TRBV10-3 CAISGTGDNTGELFF TGTGCCATCAGTGGGACGGGGGATAACACCGGGGAGCTGTTTTTT
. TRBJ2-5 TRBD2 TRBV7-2 CASSSGGAGETQYF TGTGCCAGCAGCTCCGGGGGGGCTGGTGAGACCCAGTACTTC
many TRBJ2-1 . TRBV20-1 CSARASPERLGNEQFF TGCAGTGCTAGAGCGAGCCCCGAGCGTCTCGGCAATGAGCAGTTCTTC
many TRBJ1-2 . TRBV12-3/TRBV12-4 CASSLGTGYGYTF TGTGCCAGCAGTTTAGGAACAGGGTACGGCTACACCTTC
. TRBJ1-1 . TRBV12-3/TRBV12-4 CASTRVEGKAFF TGTGCCAGCACCCGGGTAGAGGGGAAAGCTTTCTTT
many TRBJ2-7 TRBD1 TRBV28 CASSRRGRTGMYEQYF TGTGCCAGCAGCCGACGGGGTCGGACAGGGATGTACGAGCAGTACTTC
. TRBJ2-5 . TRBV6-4 CASRPQGQETQYF TGTGCCAGCAGGCCGCAGGGACAAGAGACCCAGTACTTC
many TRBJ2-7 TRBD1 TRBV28 CATRQGKREQYF TGTGCCACCAGACAGGGGAAGAGAGAGCAGTACTTC
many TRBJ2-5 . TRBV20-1 CSAGFDTRAIQETQYF TGCAGTGCAGGTTTTGATACCAGGGCAATTCAAGAGACCCAGTACTTC
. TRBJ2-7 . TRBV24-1 CATSDAPGGLREQYF TGTGCCACCAGTGACGCGCCGGGCGGACTGCGGGAGCAGTACTTC
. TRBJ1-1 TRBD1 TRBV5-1 CASSSLGQRNTEAFF TGCGCCAGCAGTTCCCTGGGACAGAGGAACACTGAAGCTTTCTTT
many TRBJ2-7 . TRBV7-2 CASSLARGRGYEQYF TGTGCCAGCAGCTTAGCGCGGGGCAGGGGATACGAGCAGTACTTC
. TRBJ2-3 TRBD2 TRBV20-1 CSARYPSGTDTQYF TGCAGTGCTAGGTACCCTAGCGGGACAGATACGCAGTATTTT
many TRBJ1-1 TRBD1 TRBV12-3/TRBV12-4 CASIFGQGGTEAFF TGTGCCAGCATATTTGGACAGGGAGGGACTGAAGCTTTCTTT
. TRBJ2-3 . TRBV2 CASSAGEGSTDTQYF TGTGCCAGCAGCGCAGGCGAGGGTAGCACAGATACGCAGTATTTT
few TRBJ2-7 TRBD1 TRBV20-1 CSARPLFGQGSYEQYF TGCAGTGCTAGACCCTTGTTCGGACAGGGTTCCTACGAGCAGTACTTC
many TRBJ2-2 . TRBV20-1 CSAPGKGMRTGELFF TGCAGTGCCCCAGGAAAGGGAATGCGCACCGGGGAGCTGTTTTTT
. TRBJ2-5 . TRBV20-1 CSAGETLQETQYF TGCAGTGCAGGGGAGACTTTACAAGAGACCCAGTACTTC
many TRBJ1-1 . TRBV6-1 CASSRTEAFF TGTGCCAGCAGTCGGACTGAAGCTTTCTTT
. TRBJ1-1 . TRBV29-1 CSVEDRMNTEAFF TGCAGCGTTGAAGACAGAATGAACACTGAAGCTTTCTTT
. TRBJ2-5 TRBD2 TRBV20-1 CSAKSGRGETQYF TGCAGTGCTAAGTCAGGGAGGGGAGAGACCCAGTACTTC
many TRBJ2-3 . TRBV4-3 CASSQGPDATDTQYF TGCGCCAGCAGCCAAGGTCCAGACGCCACAGATACGCAGTATTTT
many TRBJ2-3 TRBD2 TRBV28 CASSLPSSGVDTQYF TGTGCCAGCAGTTTACCCTCTAGCGGGGTAGATACGCAGTATTTT
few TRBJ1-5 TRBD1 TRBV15 CATSTGQGGQPQHF TGTGCCACCAGCACGGGACAGGGAGGTCAGCCCCAGCATTTT
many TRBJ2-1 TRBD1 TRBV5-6 CASSSLDGTGGVSYNEQFF TGTGCCAGCAGCTCACTAGATGGGACAGGGGGCGTCTCTTACAATGAGCAGTTCTTC
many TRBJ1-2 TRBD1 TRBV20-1 CSADRTGYGYTF TGCAGTGCAGACAGGACAGGCTATGGCTACACCTTC
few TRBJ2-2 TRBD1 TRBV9 CASSVVSRQGASGELFF TGTGCCAGCAGCGTAGTTTCGAGACAGGGGGCGTCCGGGGAGCTGTTTTTT
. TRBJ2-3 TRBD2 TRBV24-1 CATSDFSGGGTDTQYF TGTGCCACCAGTGATTTTAGCGGGGGGGGGACAGATACGCAGTATTTT
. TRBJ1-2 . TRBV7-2 CASSLSSGYDYTF TGTGCCAGCAGCTTATCTTCCGGGTATGACTACACCTTC
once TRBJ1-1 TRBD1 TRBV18 CASSPGQGIWAFF TGTGCCAGCTCACCAGGACAGGGAATTTGGGCTTTCTTT
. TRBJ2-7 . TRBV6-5 CASSYSIQGLLYNEQYF TGTGCCAGCAGTTACTCGATTCAGGGTCTGCTCTACAATGAGCAGTACTTC
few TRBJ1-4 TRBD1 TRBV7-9 CASSTMYRGTNEKLFF TGTGCCAGCAGCACAATGTACAGGGGGACTAATGAAAAACTGTTTTTT
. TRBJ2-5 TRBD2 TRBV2 CASRRRAGLGETQYF TGTGCCAGCAGGAGACGAGCGGGGCTGGGAGAGACCCAGTACTTC
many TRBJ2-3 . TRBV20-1 CSSPSLGTDTQYF TGCAGTTCCCCGAGTTTGGGAACAGATACGCAGTATTTT
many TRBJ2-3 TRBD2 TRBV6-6 CASRSPDGGAETQYF TGTGCCAGCAGATCCCCTGACGGGGGGGCCGAGACGCAGTATTTT